This TCR beta chain is drawn from a study of chemoradiotherapy in HPV16-positive cancers. Study observations and caveats: During treatment, candidate HPV-specific clones and E7-related motifs expanded in tumor.

TCRdb keeps only in-frame clones here, not all; method: immunoSEQ multiplex PCR. The repertoire has just under 40,000 clones, around 80% of them found once; the top ten carry about 4.9%. As regards this clone: Its antigen remains unidentified.

The starting material was blood, obtained from a patient who underwent chemoradiotherapy. The TCR was taken from a human donor with HPV-associated anogenital cancer.

The CDR3 spells CASSDQGRYTF. The CDR3 DNA follows: TGTGCCAGCAGTGATCAGGGGCGCTACACCTTC. The chain employs TRBV6-1 and TRBJ1-2; D might be TRBD1 (6 bases). Germline CDR1 MNHNS, CDR2 SASEGT. This CDR3 contains 11 residues. Trimming took 3 bases from V and 9 from J, leaving 8 bases between them.